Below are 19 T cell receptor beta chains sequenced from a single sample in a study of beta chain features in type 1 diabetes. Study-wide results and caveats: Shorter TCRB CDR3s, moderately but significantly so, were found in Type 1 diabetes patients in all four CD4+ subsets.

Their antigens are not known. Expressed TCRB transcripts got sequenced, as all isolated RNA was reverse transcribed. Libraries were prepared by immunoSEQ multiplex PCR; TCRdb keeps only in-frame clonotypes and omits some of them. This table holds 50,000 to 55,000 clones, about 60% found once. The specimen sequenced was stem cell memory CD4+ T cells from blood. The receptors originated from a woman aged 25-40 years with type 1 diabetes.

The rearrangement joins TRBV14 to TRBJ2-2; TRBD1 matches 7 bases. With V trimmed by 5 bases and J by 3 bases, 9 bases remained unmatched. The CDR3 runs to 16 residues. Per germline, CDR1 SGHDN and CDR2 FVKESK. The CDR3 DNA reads TGTGCCAGCAGCAAACAACCCGGGACAGACACCGGGGAGCTGTTTTTT. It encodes CASSKQPGTDTGELFF.

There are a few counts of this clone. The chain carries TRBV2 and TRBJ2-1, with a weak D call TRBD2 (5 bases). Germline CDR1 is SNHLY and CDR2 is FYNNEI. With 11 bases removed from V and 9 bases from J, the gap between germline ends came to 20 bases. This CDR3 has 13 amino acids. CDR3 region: CAVHRETTTEQFF. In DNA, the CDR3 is TGTGCCGTACACCGGGAAACCACGACTGAGCAGTTCTTC.

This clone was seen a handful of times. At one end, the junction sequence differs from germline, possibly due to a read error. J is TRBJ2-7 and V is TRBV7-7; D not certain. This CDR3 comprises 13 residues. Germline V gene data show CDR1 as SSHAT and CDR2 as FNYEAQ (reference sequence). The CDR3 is CASSLELSYEQYF. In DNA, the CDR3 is TGTGCTAGCAGCTTAGAACTTTCCTACGAGCAGTACTTC.

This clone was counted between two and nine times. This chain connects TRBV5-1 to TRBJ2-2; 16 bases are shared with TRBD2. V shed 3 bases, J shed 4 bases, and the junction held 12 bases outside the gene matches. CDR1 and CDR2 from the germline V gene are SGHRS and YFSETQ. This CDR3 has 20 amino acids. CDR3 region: CASSSLSGTSGRASTGELFF. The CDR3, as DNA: TGCGCCAGCAGCTCGCTTTCCGGGACTAGCGGGAGGGCCTCCACCGGGGAGCTGTTTTTT.

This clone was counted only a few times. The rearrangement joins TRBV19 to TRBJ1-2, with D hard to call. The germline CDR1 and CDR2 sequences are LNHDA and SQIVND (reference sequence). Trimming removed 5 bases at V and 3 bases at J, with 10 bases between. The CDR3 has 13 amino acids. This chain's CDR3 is CASSLDRDYGYTF. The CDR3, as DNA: TGTGCCAGTAGTCTCGACCGGGACTATGGCTACACCTTC. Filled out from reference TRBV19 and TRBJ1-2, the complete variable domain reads DGGITQSPKYLFRKEGQNVTLSCEQNLNHDAMYWYRQDPGQGLRLIYYSQIVNDFQKGDIAEGYSVSREKKESFPLTVTSAQKNPTAFYLCASSLDRDYGYTFGSGTRLTVV.

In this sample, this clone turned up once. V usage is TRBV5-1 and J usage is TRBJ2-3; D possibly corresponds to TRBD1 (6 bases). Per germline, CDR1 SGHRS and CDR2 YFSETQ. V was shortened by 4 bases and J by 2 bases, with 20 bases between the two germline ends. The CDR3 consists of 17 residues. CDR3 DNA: TGCGCCAGCAGCAGGGAGACCGGGACACCTTACACAGATACGCAGTATTTT. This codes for CASSRETGTPYTDTQYF.

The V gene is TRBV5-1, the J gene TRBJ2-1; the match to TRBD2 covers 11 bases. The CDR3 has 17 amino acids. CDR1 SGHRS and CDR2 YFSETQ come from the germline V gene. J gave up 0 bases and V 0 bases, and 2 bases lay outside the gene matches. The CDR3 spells CASSLGGTSGSYNEQFF. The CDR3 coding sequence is TGCGCCAGCAGCTTGGGGGGGACTAGCGGCTCCTACAATGAGCAGTTCTTC.

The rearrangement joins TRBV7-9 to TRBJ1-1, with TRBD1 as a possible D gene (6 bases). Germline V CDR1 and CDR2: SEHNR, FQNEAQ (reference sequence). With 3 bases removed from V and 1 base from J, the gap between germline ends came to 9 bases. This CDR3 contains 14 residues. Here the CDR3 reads CASSLQGRNTEAFF. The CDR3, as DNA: TGTGCCAGCAGCTTGCAGGGGAGGAACACTGAAGCTTTCTTT.

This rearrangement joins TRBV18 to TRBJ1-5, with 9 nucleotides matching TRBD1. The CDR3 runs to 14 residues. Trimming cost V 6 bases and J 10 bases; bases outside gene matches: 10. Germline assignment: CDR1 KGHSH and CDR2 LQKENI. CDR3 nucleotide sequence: TGTGCCAGCTCCGGGGACAGGGCGAGTCAACCCCAGCATTTT. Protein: CASSGDRASQPQHF.

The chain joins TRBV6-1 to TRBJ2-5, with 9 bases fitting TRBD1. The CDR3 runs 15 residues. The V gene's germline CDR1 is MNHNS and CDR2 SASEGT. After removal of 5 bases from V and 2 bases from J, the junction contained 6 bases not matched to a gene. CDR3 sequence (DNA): TGTGCCAGCAGTAGGCCGGGACAGGGTCAAGAGACCCAGTACTTC. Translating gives CASSRPGQGQETQYF.

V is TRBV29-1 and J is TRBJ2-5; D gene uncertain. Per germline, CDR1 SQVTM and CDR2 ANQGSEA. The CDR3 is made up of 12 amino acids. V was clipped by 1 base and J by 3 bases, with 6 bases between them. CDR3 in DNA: TGCAGCGTTGAAGGGCCAGAAGAGACCCAGTACTTC. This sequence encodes CSVEGPEETQYF. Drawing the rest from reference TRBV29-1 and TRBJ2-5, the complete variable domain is SAVISQKPSRDICQRGTSLTIQCQVDSQVTMMFWYRQQPGQSLTLIATANQGSEATYESGFVIDKFPISRPNLTFSTLTVSNMSPEDSSIYLCSVEGPEETQYFGPGTRLLVL.

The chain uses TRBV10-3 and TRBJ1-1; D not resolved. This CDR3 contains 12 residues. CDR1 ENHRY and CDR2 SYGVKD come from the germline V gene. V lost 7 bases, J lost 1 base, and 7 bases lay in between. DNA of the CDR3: TGTGCCATCACTGCAGGGAACACTGAAGCTTTCTTT. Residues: CAITAGNTEAFF.

The CDR3 loop is CASSPGQVYEAFF. The DNA of the CDR3 is TGTGCCAGCAGCCCTGGACAGGTCTATGAAGCTTTCTTT. This chain joins TRBV7-9 and TRBJ1-1; 7 bases agree with TRBD1. CDR3 size: 13 residues. Germline lookup yields CDR1 SEHNR and CDR2 FQNEAQ (reference sequence). The J segment lost 7 bases and the V segment lost 5 bases, leaving 7 bases of the junction unmatched. The entire variable domain, with the rest obtained from reference TRBV7-9 and TRBJ1-1, is as follows: DTGVSQNPRHKITKRGQNVTFRCDPISEHNRLYWYRQTLGQGPEFLTYFQNEAQLEKSRLLSDRFSAERPKGSFSTLEIQRTEQGDSAMYLCASSPGQVYEAFFGQGTRLTVV.

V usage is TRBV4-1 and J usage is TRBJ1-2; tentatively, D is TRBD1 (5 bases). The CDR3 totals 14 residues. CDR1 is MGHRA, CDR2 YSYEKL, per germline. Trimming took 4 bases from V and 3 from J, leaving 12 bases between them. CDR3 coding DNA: TGCGCCAGCAGCCGCCGACAGCTCGACTATGGCTACACCTTC. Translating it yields CASSRRQLDYGYTF.

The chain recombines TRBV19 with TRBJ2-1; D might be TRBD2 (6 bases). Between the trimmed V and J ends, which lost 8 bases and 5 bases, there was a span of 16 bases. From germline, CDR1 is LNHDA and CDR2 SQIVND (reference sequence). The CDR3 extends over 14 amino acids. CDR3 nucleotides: TGTGCCAGTGCTCGGGGGACCGTCGACAATGAGCAGTTCTTC. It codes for CASARGTVDNEQFF.

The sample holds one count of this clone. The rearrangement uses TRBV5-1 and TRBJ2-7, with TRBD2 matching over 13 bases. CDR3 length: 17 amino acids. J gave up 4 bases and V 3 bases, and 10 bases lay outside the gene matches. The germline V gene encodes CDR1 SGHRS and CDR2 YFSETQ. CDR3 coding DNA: TGCGCCAGCAGCTATACACAACTAGCGGGAGGGGGATACGAGCAGTACTTC. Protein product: CASSYTQLAGGGYEQYF.

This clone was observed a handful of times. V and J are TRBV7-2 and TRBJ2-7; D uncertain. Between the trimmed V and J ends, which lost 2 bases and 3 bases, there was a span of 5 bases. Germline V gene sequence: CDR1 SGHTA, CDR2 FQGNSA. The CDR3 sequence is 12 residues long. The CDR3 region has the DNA TGTGCCAGCAGCTTACTATACTACGAGCAGTACTTC. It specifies CASSLLYYEQYF. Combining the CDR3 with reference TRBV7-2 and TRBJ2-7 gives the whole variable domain GAGVSQSPSNKVTEKGKDVELRCDPISGHTALYWYRQSLGQGLEFLIYFQGNSAPDKSGLPSDRFSAERTGGSVSTLTIQRTQQEDSAVYLCASSLLYYEQYFGPGTRLTVT.

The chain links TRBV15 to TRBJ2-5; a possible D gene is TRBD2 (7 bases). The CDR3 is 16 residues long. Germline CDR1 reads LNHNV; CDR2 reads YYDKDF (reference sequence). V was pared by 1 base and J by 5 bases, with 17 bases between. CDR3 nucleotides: TGTGCCACCAGCAGAGGGAGGACAGCGGGGTCGGAGACCCAGTACTTC. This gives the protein CATSRGRTAGSETQYF.

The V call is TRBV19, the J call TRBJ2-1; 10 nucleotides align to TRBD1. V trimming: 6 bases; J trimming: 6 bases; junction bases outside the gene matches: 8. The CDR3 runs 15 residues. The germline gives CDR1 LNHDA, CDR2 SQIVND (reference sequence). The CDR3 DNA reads TGTGCCAGTAGCCTAGACAGGGGGCCCTCCAATGAGCAGTTCTTC. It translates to CASSLDRGPSNEQFF.